This T cell receptor beta chain came from a study of CD4+ T cells in melanoma. Study observations and caveats: In melanoma, neoantigen-specific CD4+ T cells reportedly differed in differentiation state. A reported correlation linked neoantigen-specific CD4+ T cells to CD8+, macrophage and B cell function.

Using immunoSEQ multiplex PCR, the repertoire was profiled, and TCRdb retains in-frame clones only, with some absent. In the table there are 45,000 or so clones, roughly 87% of which are singletons. The sample holds a few counts of this clone. Antigen unknown. This clonotype was obtained from a human donor with melanoma. Specimen: peripheral blood.

CDR3 region: CASSPQVNTEAFF. The CDR3 DNA is TGTGCCAGCAGCCCCCAAGTGAACACTGAAGCTTTCTTT. The rearrangement uses TRBV7-8 and TRBJ1-1; D uncertain. Trimming removed 5 bases at V and 0 bases at J, with 7 bases between. CDR1 is SGHVS and CDR2 is FQNEAQ in the germline V gene. CDR3 size: 13 residues.